This T cell receptor beta chain comes out of a study of CD8 T cells in ankylosing spondylitis. Study-wide findings and caveats: The disease-linked clones had a CD8+ phenotype and low blood frequencies.

TCRdb processed the 5' RACE reads anew with MiXCR; each CDR3 protein has one entry. In the table there are 250,000 to 400,000 distinct CDR3 sequences, under 14% of which are singletons. This clonotype appeared many times. Its target is unknown. With 0 bases removed from V and 0 bases from J, the gap between germline ends came to 9 bases. Germline CDR1 reads SGHRS; CDR2 reads YFSETQ. The CDR3 covers 15 residues. The chain combines TRBV5-1 with TRBJ1-2, with D unresolved. The sequence derives from a female donor with ankylosing spondylitis or in good health (not recorded which). Sequencing input: blood, either unsorted or a sorted T cell fraction (not recorded which). The CDR3 loop reads CASSLASKTNYGYTF. In nucleotides, the CDR3 is TGCGCCAGCAGCTTGGCCTCGAAAACTAACTATGGCTACACCTTC.